This T cell receptor beta chain is from a study of T cell repertoires in cytomegalovirus infection (dated by TCRdb to between 2018 and 2021). Regarding the complete study: Donor HLA type was relevant to the analysis, because carriage of CMV infection together with the matching HLA type was indicated by public TCR beta signatures.

Sequenced on an Illumina HiSeq 1500. The public sequencing data were trimmed at Q25 with fastp and processed into clonotypes with MiXCR by TCRdb, which kept only in-frame beta chains. A single entry per CDR3 protein holds the most common genes and DNA from its merged rows. This sample gives roughly 60,000 distinct CDR3 sequences in total; about 33% of them show up just once. The top ten hold 60% to 80% of the sample. Broad study findings and their caveats: In both this cohort and an independent roughly 350-donor cohort, the cumulative frequency of public TCR beta family members distinguished carriers of CMV infection plus the relevant HLA type. The ex vivo response was dominated by HLA-C-restricted CMV-specific TCR beta clonotypes, which also provided the single most frequent clonotype in two of eight donors.

CDR1 and CDR2, per the germline V gene (reference sequence), are LGHDT and YNNKEL. The CDR3 starts with the cysteine, ends with the phenylalanine, and has 14 residues. Only the CDR3 portion is preserved as DNA: 42 bases, with reading frame beginning at the first base. V is pared back by 2 bases and J by 1 base, with 6 bases lying between the germline termini. Details on this clonotype: Its recognized antigen is unknown. Base qualities are not at hand, and no much larger clone is one base apart.

In this chain, TRBV3-1 is recombined with TRBJ2-1, with the D gene too uncertain to name. The source is a human donor in good health (CMV status not recorded). Some clones in this sample may be carry-over from other donors' samples. The sequenced material came from PBMCs, sequenced either directly or after in vitro stimulation (not recorded which). The DNA is as follows: TGTGCCAGCAGCCAACGCCAATCCTACAATGAGCAGTTCTTC. Translation gives CASSQRQSYNEQFF.